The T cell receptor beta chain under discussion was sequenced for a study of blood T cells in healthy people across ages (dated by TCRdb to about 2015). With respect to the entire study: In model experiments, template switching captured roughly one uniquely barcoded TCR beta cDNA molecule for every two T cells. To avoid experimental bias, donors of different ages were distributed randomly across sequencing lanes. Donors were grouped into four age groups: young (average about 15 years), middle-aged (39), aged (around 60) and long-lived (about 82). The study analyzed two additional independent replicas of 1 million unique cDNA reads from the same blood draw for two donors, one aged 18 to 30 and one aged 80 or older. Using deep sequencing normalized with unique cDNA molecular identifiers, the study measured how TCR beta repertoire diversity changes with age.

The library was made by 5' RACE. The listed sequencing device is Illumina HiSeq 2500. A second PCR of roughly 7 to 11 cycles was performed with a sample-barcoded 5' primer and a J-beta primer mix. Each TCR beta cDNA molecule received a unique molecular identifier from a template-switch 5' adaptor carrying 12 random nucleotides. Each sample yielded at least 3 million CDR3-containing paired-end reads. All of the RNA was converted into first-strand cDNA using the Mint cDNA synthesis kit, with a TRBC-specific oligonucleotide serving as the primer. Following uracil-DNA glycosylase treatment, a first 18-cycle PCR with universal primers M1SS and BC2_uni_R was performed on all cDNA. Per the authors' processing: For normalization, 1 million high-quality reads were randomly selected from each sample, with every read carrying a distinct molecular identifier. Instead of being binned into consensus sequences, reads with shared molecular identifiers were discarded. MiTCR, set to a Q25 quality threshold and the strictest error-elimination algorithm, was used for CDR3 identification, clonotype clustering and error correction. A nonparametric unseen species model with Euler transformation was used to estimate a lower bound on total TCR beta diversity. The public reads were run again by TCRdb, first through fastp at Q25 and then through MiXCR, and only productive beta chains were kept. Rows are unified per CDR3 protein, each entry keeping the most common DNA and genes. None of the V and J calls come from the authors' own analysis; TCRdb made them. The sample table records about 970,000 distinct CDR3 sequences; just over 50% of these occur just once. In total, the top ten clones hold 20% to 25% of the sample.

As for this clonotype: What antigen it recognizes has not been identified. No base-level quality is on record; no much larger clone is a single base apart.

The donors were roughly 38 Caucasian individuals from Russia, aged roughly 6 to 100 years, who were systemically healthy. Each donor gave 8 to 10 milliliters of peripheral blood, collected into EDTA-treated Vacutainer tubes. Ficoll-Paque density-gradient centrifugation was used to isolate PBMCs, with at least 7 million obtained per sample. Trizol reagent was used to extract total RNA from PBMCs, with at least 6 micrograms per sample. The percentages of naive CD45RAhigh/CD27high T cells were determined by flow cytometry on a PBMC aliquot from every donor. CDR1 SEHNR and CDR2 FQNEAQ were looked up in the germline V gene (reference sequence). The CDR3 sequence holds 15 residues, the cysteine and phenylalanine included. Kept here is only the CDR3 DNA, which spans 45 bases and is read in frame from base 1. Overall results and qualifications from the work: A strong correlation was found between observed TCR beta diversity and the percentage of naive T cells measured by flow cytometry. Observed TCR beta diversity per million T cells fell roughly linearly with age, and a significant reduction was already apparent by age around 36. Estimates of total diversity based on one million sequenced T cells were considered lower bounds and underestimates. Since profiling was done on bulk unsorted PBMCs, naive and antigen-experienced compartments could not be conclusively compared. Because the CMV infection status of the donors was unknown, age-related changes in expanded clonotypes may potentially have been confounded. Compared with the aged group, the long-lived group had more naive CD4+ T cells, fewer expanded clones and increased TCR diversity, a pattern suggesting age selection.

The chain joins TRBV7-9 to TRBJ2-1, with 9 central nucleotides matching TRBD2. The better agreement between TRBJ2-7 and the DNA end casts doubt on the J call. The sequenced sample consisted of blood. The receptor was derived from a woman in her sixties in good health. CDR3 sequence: CAGSLAGSSYNEQYF. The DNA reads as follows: TGTGCCGGATCCCTAGCGGGGAGCTCCTACAATGAGCAGTACTTC.